The text below deals with one T cell receptor beta chain. What it recognizes is unknown. Germline loops: CDR1 SGHAT, CDR2 FQNNGV. Trimming took 1 base from V and 7 from J, leaving 10 bases between them. The CDR3 has 14 amino acids. Healthy bone marrow donors made up the donor group. The data derive from a study of cytomegalovirus exposure and HLA in healthy donors. Study-level information: Samples from HLA-typed donors yielded about 85 million unique TCRs in an early data release. Points from the study as a whole: The authors later linked a missense DCLRE1C variant to TCR beta V- and J-gene trimming. The authors enumerated roughly 160 TCR beta chains as linked to cytomegalovirus.

PCR amplification relied on 60 Vbeta primers (plus 13 Jbeta primers). Data came from immunoSEQ multiplex PCR; TCRdb stores just in-frame clones and leaves some out. The data hold 200,000 to 250,000 clones, with roughly 80% observed a single time. This chain joins TRBV11-2 and TRBJ1-4, with unresolved D. The source is a woman aged 25 to 39 in good health and CMV-seronegative. The sequenced material came from PBMCs. The CDR3 reads CASSLVFPPEKLFF. Here the CDR3 DNA reads TGTGCCAGCAGCTTAGTATTCCCCCCTGAAAAACTGTTTTTT.